One sample yielded the 13 T cell receptor beta chains listed below, sequenced in a study of blood T cell repertoires in COVID-19. Using immunoSEQ multiplex PCR, the repertoire was profiled, and TCRdb retains in-frame clones only, with some absent. Of around 170,000 clones in the sample, roughly 80% were seen once. The sample was PBMCs or T cells enriched from blood (not recorded which). These receptors were collected from a man aged 50 or older who had recovered from COVID-19.

The chain uses TRBV20-1 and TRBJ1-4; D ambiguous. The germline V gene encodes CDR1 DFQATT and CDR2 SNEGSKA (reference sequence). V was clipped by 2 bases and J by 11 bases, with 6 bases between them. CDR3 length: 10 residues. In DNA form, the CDR3 reads TGCAGTGCTAGATACGGGAAACTGTTTTTT. Translating gives CSARYGKLFF.

This chain connects TRBV7-2 to TRBJ1-2, with 7 bases matching TRBD1. The length of the CDR3 is 17 residues. The V gene's germline CDR1 is SGHTA and CDR2 FQGNSA. J gave up 8 bases and V 4 bases, and 19 bases lay outside the gene matches. For the CDR3, the DNA is TGTGCCAGCAGCTCAAGAGTAAGACAGGGTGCGGCGGTGGGCTACACCTTC. It specifies CASSSRVRQGAAVGYTF.

The V call is TRBV2, the J call TRBJ1-3, with 7 bases identical to TRBD1. V lost 8 bases, J lost 4 bases, and 8 bases stayed unmatched. CDR1 and CDR2 (germline): SNHLY, FYNNEI. This CDR3 has 14 residues. The CDR3 bases are TGTGCCAGCCTACCCGACAGGGAGGGAAACACCATATATTTT. Its protein product is CASLPDREGNTIYF.

The chain uses TRBV29-1 and TRBJ2-5; D possibly corresponds to TRBD1 (6 bases). The germline V gene has CDR1 SQVTM and CDR2 ANQGSEA. The CDR3 loop spans 13 amino acids. Trimming removed 3 bases at V and 1 base at J, with 9 bases between. Here the CDR3 DNA reads TGCAGCGTTGACCGGGACATCCAAGAGACCCAGTACTTC. The encoded protein is CSVDRDIQETQYF.

The chain uses TRBV5-1 and TRBJ2-5; a possible D gene is TRBD2 (6 bases). The CDR3 is 13 amino acids. Per germline, CDR1 SGHRS and CDR2 YFSETQ. The V and J ends lost 2 bases and 5 bases respectively, with 10 bases between them. DNA of the CDR3: TGCGCCAGCAGCTTCACTAGCACGGAGACCCAGTACTTC. The encoded protein is CASSFTSTETQYF.

This chain connects TRBV6-1 to TRBJ2-7; TRBD1 aligns across 10 bases. Germline CDR1 and CDR2: MNHNS and SASEGT. After removal of 3 bases from V and 3 bases from J, the junction contained 5 bases not matched to a gene. The CDR3 runs to 15 residues. CDR3 loop: CASSEGTGVLYEQYF. CDR3 bases: TGTGCCAGCAGTGAGGGGACAGGGGTTCTCTACGAGCAGTACTTC.

The rearrangement joins TRBV18 to TRBJ1-1; 8 bases match TRBD1. CDR1 is KGHSH, CDR2 LQKENI, per germline. V was pared by 2 bases and J by 2 bases, with 7 bases of the junction left unmatched. CDR3 length: 16 amino acids. The DNA for the CDR3 is TGTGCCAGCTCACCAGCCGGACAGGGCCCCAACACTGAAGCTTTCTTT. Its protein is CASSPAGQGPNTEAFF. Based on the CDR3 plus reference TRBV18 and TRBJ1-1, the full variable domain is NAGVMQNPRHLVRRRGQEARLRCSPMKGHSHVYWYRQLPEEGLKFMVYLQKENIIDESGMPKERFSAEFPKEGPSILRIQQVVRGDSAAYFCASSPAGQGPNTEAFFGQGTRLTVV.

J is TRBJ1-5 and V is TRBV7-8; maybe TRBD1 (6 bases). Germline V gene lookup returns CDR1 SGHVS and CDR2 FQNEAQ. Deletions cut 5 bases from V and 0 bases from J, with 11 bases between. The CDR3 spans 15 residues. The CDR3 nucleotides are TGTGCCAGCAGCGACAGGAGAGATAGCAATCAGCCCCAGCATTTT. As protein: CASSDRRDSNQPQHF.

V and J are TRBV28 and TRBJ2-7, with D tentatively TRBD2 (5 bases). The CDR3 runs to 13 residues. V shed 2 bases and J shed 5 bases, with 10 bases lying between them. From germline, CDR1 is MDHEN and CDR2 SYDVKM. The DNA for the CDR3 is TGTGCCAGCAGTTTACGGGGTCCGGACGAGCAGTACTTC. Protein sequence: CASSLRGPDEQYF.

V and J are TRBV19 and TRBJ2-1; maybe TRBD2 (5 bases). V lost 5 bases to trimming and J lost 0 bases, with 14 bases between them. CDR1 LNHDA and CDR2 SQIVND come from the germline V gene (reference sequence). There are 16 residues in the CDR3. The CDR3 DNA follows: TGTGCCAGTAGTCGCGGACTGGGAAGCTCCTACAATGAGCAGTTCTTC. Residues: CASSRGLGSSYNEQFF.

The genes are TRBV19 and TRBJ1-2; weak D call: TRBD1 (5 bases). V was cut by 5 bases and J by 2 bases, with 15 bases left in between. This CDR3 is built from 15 residues. CDR1 and CDR2 from the germline V gene are LNHDA and SQIVND (reference sequence). For the CDR3, the DNA is TGTGCCAGTAGTTCGAAGGGACTAGGGAACTATGGCTACACCTTC. Translating it yields CASSSKGLGNYGYTF.

The chain has TRBV14 and TRBJ1-1, with a weak D call TRBD1 (6 bases). Trimming pared 0 bases from V and 0 bases from J, leaving 11 bases between. Germline V gene lookup returns CDR1 SGHDN and CDR2 FVKESK. CDR3 length equals 16 residues. The CDR3 loop is CASSQDLRGMNTEAFF. The CDR3 bases are TGTGCCAGCAGCCAAGATCTGAGGGGGATGAACACTGAAGCTTTCTTT.

The chain links TRBV3-1 (or the pseudogene TRBV3-2) to TRBJ2-6; TRBD1 might be the D (6 bases). Trimming took 0 bases from V and 0 from J, leaving 18 bases between them. The CDR3 runs to 20 residues. Germline V gene data show CDR1 as LGHDT and CDR2 as YNNKEL (reference sequence). As DNA, the CDR3 is TGTGCCAGCAGCCAAGATTTTACGTCTCAGGGGTCCTCTGGGGCCAACGTCCTGACTTTC. Translated: CASSQDFTSQGSSGANVLTF.